This T cell receptor beta chain derives from a study of shared clonotypes between healthy human individuals. Clones were read by immunoSEQ multiplex PCR, and TCRdb kept only the in-frame ones, dropping some. The sample consists of 2 million to 2.5 million clones, 85% to 95% of them appearing once. Everyone who donated was a Caucasian adult who lived in Nashville, Tennessee. Memory CD4+ cells were the fraction left after CD45RA+ naive selection. The CDR3 covers 12 residues. Germline assignment: CDR1 SGHTA and CDR2 FQGTGA. The V gene lost 5 bases and the J gene lost 5 bases, with 9 bases spanning the gap.

V and J are TRBV7-3 and TRBJ1-1; D remains unclear. The sequence was obtained from a man aged 18-30 years in good health. Some clones in this sample may be carry-over from other donors' samples. The sample was naive CD4+ T cells from PBMCs. Subset noted: CD45RA+ positively selected. The CDR3 DNA reads as TGTGCCAGCAGCGGGCAGGTGACTGAAGCTTTCTTT. Translated, it gives CASSGQVTEAFF.